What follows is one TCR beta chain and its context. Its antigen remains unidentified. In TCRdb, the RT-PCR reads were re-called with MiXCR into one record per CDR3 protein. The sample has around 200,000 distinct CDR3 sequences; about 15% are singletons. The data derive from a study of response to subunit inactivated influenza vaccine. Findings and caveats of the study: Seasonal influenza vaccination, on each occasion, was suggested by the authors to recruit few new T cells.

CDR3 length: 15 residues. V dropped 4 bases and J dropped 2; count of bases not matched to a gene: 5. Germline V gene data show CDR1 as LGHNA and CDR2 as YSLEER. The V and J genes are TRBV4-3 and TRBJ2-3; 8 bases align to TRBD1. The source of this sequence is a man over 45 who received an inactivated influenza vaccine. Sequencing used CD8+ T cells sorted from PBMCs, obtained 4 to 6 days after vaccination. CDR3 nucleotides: TGCGCCAGCAGCCCGACAGGGGCGTTCACAGATACGCAGTATTTT. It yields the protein CASSPTGAFTDTQYF.